The clone carrying this T cell receptor beta chain was seen a few times. What it recognizes is unknown. For TCR beta, libraries came from iRepertoire HTBI primers and Arm-PCR of CDR3 regions. TCRdb used MiXCR to reprocess the multiplex PCR reads, holding one entry per CDR3 protein. The sample lists over 500,000 distinct CDR3 sequences; roughly 15% were seen once. The source of the sample is a study of regulatory T cells in long-lasting Graves disease. General study points: Favored gene segments in persistent disease were TRBV28, TRBJ1-2 and TRBJ2-5.

Germline CDR1 is SGDLS and CDR2 is YYNGEE. V lost 3 bases to trimming and J lost 3 bases; unmatched junction nucleotides: 5. This CDR3 is 16 amino acids long. As to time point: newly diagnosed GD, antithyroid drugs for less than 3 months. Researchers made the TCR library from RNA that was extracted from PBMCs. The same sample was also studied in work on T cells in Graves' hyperthyroidism and ophthalmopathy. That paper states: Patients between 18 and 65 years old had hyperthyroidism, newly diagnosed and lasting under 2 months. First-round RT-PCR with HTBI primers amplified the TCR CDR3 region.

The sequencing used peripheral blood mononuclear cells (PBMCs), collected at new diagnosis, from a patient treated with antithyroid drugs. This chain connects TRBV9 to TRBJ1-4; 10 positions match TRBD1. The sequence derives from a woman in her twenties or thirties with Graves disease. DNA for the CDR3: TGTGCCAGCAGCGGGGGACAGGGGTTGGCTAATGAAAAACTGTTTTTT. Protein sequence: CASSGGQGLANEKLFF.